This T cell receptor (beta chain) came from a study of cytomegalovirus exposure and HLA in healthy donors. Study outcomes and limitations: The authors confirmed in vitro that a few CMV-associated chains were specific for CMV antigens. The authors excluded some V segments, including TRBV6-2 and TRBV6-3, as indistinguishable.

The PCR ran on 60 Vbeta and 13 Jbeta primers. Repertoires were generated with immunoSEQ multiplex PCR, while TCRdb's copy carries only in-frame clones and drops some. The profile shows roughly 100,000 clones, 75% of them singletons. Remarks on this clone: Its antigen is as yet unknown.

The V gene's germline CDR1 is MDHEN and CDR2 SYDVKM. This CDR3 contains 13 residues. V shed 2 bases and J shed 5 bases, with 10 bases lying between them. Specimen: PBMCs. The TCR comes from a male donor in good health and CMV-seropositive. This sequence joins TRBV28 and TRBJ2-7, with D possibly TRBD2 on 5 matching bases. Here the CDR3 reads CASSLGRPNEQYF. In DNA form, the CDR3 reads TGTGCCAGCAGTTTAGGGAGACCGAACGAGCAGTACTTC.